A selection of T cell receptor beta chains follows, all from one sample in a study of response to subunit inactivated influenza vaccine. TCRdb independently ran MiXCR on the RT-PCR reads; one entry per CDR3 protein. The sample holds about 700,000 distinct CDR3 sequences, 11% to 15% seen once. The specimen was PBMCs from blood, collected less than 15 days before vaccination. The source is a man in his forties or fifties who received an inactivated influenza vaccine. CDR3s include the opening cysteine and the closing phenylalanine or tryptophan. The order of the fields is V gene, D gene, clone size, J gene, CDR3 protein, CDR3 DNA. A D gene is named only where the DNA matches it firmly. Size values are once, few and many counts, or a class for expanded clones, and some rows have none.

V gene: TRBV12-3/TRBV12-4
D gene: .
clone size: .
J gene: TRBJ2-3
CDR3 protein: CASSSTTGASTDTQYF
CDR3 DNA: TGTGCCAGCAGTTCAACGACAGGCGCTAGCACAGATACGCAGTATTTT

V gene: TRBV10-3
D gene: .
clone size: many
J gene: TRBJ2-1
CDR3 protein: CAISDAGTLQFF
CDR3 DNA: TGTGCCATCAGTGACGCCGGGACTCTACAGTTCTTC

V gene: TRBV4-1
D gene: TRBD1
clone size: few
J gene: TRBJ2-4
CDR3 protein: CASSHPGTGGLNIQYF
CDR3 DNA: TGCGCCAGCAGCCATCCCGGGACAGGGGGTTTGAACATTCAGTACTTC

V gene: TRBV6-5
D gene: .
clone size: few
J gene: TRBJ2-2
CDR3 protein: CASSSHRVNTGELFF
CDR3 DNA: TGTGCCAGCAGTTCTCATAGGGTGAACACCGGGGAGCTGTTTTTT

V gene: TRBV6-1
D gene: .
clone size: .
J gene: TRBJ1-5
CDR3 protein: CASSEWGSQPQHF
CDR3 DNA: TGTGCCAGCAGTGAATGGGGGAGTCAGCCCCAGCATTTT

V gene: TRBV4-1
D gene: .
clone size: .
J gene: TRBJ2-2
CDR3 protein: CASSQVVSAGELFF
CDR3 DNA: TGCGCCAGCAGCCAAGTCGTGTCCGCCGGGGAGCTGTTTTTT

V gene: TRBV6-1
D gene: .
clone size: .
J gene: TRBJ1-2
CDR3 protein: CATSQGHSRALGYTF
CDR3 DNA: TGTGCCACCTCCCAGGGACACTCCCGGGCCCTTGGCTACACCTTC

V gene: TRBV18
D gene: .
clone size: .
J gene: TRBJ2-7
CDR3 protein: CASSPRSSGYEQYF
CDR3 DNA: TGTGCCAGCTCACCACGTTCTAGTGGCTACGAGCAGTACTTC

V gene: TRBV5-1
D gene: TRBD1
clone size: .
J gene: TRBJ1-1
CDR3 protein: CASSFDREATEAFF
CDR3 DNA: TGCGCCAGCAGCTTTGACAGGGAGGCCACTGAAGCTTTCTTT

V gene: TRBV29-1
D gene: .
clone size: many
J gene: TRBJ2-3
CDR3 protein: CSYLRVTSSTDTQYF
CDR3 DNA: TGCAGCTATTTAAGGGTGACTTCTAGCACAGATACGCAGTATTTT

V gene: TRBV5-1
D gene: .
clone size: few
J gene: TRBJ2-5
CDR3 protein: CASSLSPDIEETQYF
CDR3 DNA: TGCGCCAGCAGCTTGAGCCCGGACATTGAAGAGACCCAGTACTTC

V gene: TRBV6-4
D gene: TRBD1
clone size: few
J gene: TRBJ2-3
CDR3 protein: CASSIRDRGRDTQYF
CDR3 DNA: TGTGCCAGCAGTATCCGCGACAGGGGACGAGATACGCAGTATTTT

V gene: TRBV7-9
D gene: .
clone size: .
J gene: TRBJ2-5
CDR3 protein: CASAMLQETQYF
CDR3 DNA: TGTGCCAGCGCCATGCTTCAAGAGACCCAGTACTTC

V gene: TRBV11-2
D gene: .
clone size: many
J gene: TRBJ2-2
CDR3 protein: CASRRAGAHTGELFF
CDR3 DNA: TGTGCCAGCAGGCGCGCGGGGGCCCACACCGGGGAGCTGTTTTTT

V gene: TRBV7-8
D gene: .
clone size: few
J gene: TRBJ1-5
CDR3 protein: CASSLDTYTISNQPQHF
CDR3 DNA: TGTGCCAGCAGCTTAGACACGTACACCATTAGCAATCAGCCCCAGCATTTT

V gene: TRBV10-3
D gene: .
clone size: few
J gene: TRBJ1-2
CDR3 protein: CAIGRERTNYGYTF
CDR3 DNA: TGTGCCATTGGTAGAGAGCGAACTAACTATGGCTACACCTTC

V gene: TRBV28
D gene: .
clone size: .
J gene: TRBJ1-5
CDR3 protein: CASRGQWGNQPQHF
CDR3 DNA: TGTGCCAGCAGAGGACAGTGGGGCAATCAGCCCCAGCATTTT

V gene: TRBV7-8
D gene: TRBD2
clone size: many
J gene: TRBJ2-3
CDR3 protein: CASSYAGGGPDTQYF
CDR3 DNA: TGTGCCAGCAGTTATGCGGGGGGAGGACCAGATACGCAGTATTTT

V gene: TRBV7-2
D gene: .
clone size: .
J gene: TRBJ2-5
CDR3 protein: CASSLARGVGETQYF
CDR3 DNA: TGTGCCAGCAGCTTAGCGCGAGGGGTTGGGGAGACCCAGTACTTC

V gene: TRBV12-3/TRBV12-4
D gene: .
clone size: .
J gene: TRBJ1-2
CDR3 protein: CASSLTSLYGYTF
CDR3 DNA: TGTGCCAGCAGTTTAACGTCTCTATATGGCTACACCTTC

V gene: TRBV12-3/TRBV12-4
D gene: .
clone size: many
J gene: TRBJ2-2
CDR3 protein: CASRGTGELFF
CDR3 DNA: TGTGCCAGCCGGGGGACCGGGGAGCTGTTTTTT

V gene: TRBV28
D gene: .
clone size: many
J gene: TRBJ1-2
CDR3 protein: CATQDPLNLVYTF
CDR3 DNA: TGTGCCACCCAAGACCCTCTGAACTTAGTCTACACCTTC

V gene: TRBV25-1
D gene: TRBD2
clone size: .
J gene: TRBJ2-5
CDR3 protein: CASSESFLAGGQETQYF
CDR3 DNA: TGTGCCAGCAGTGAATCCTTCCTAGCGGGAGGTCAAGAGACCCAGTACTTC

V gene: TRBV11-1
D gene: TRBD2
clone size: .
J gene: TRBJ2-1
CDR3 protein: CASSLDAPQGLASYNEQFF
CDR3 DNA: TGTGCCAGCAGCTTAGACGCCCCGCAGGGACTAGCCTCCTACAATGAGCAGTTCTTC

V gene: TRBV6-2/TRBV6-3
D gene: .
clone size: .
J gene: TRBJ1-1
CDR3 protein: CASRRQGAEAFF
CDR3 DNA: TGTGCCAGCAGGAGGCAGGGCGCTGAAGCTTTCTTT

V gene: TRBV19
D gene: .
clone size: .
J gene: TRBJ2-5
CDR3 protein: CASSSWGADQETQYF
CDR3 DNA: TGTGCCAGTTCATCGTGGGGAGCTGACCAAGAGACCCAGTACTTC

V gene: TRBV6-2/TRBV6-3
D gene: .
clone size: few
J gene: TRBJ1-3
CDR3 protein: CASSTPRGNTIYF
CDR3 DNA: TGTGCCAGCAGCACGCCCCGGGGAAACACCATATATTTT

V gene: TRBV18
D gene: .
clone size: few
J gene: TRBJ2-7
CDR3 protein: CASSPEGEAYEQYF
CDR3 DNA: TGTGCCAGCTCACCAGAAGGCGAAGCCTACGAGCAGTACTTC

V gene: TRBV20-1
D gene: .
clone size: .
J gene: TRBJ2-7
CDR3 protein: CSASPQGEQYF
CDR3 DNA: TGCAGTGCTAGTCCGCAAGGCGAGCAGTACTTC

V gene: TRBV6-2/TRBV6-3
D gene: .
clone size: few
J gene: TRBJ1-2
CDR3 protein: CASRNGVYGYTF
CDR3 DNA: TGTGCCAGCAGAAATGGGGTCTATGGCTACACCTTC

V gene: TRBV12-3/TRBV12-4
D gene: TRBD2
clone size: many
J gene: TRBJ2-1
CDR3 protein: CASRPSGAGYNEQFF
CDR3 DNA: TGTGCCAGCAGACCCAGCGGGGCCGGGTACAATGAGCAGTTCTTC

V gene: TRBV20-1
D gene: TRBD2
clone size: few
J gene: TRBJ2-3
CDR3 protein: CSIAGGTDTQYF
CDR3 DNA: TGCAGTATAGCGGGGGGCACAGATACGCAGTATTTT

V gene: TRBV5-1
D gene: .
clone size: .
J gene: TRBJ2-3
CDR3 protein: CASSLGSHRTDTQYF
CDR3 DNA: TGCGCCAGCAGCTTGGGCTCCCACCGCACAGATACGCAGTATTTT

V gene: TRBV12-3/TRBV12-4
D gene: .
clone size: .
J gene: TRBJ2-1
CDR3 protein: CASSLVQATYNEQFF
CDR3 DNA: TGTGCCAGCAGTTTAGTTCAGGCCACCTACAATGAGCAGTTCTTC

V gene: TRBV5-1
D gene: .
clone size: few
J gene: TRBJ2-2
CDR3 protein: CASTVGNTGELFF
CDR3 DNA: TGCGCCAGCACGGTCGGGAACACCGGGGAGCTGTTTTTT

V gene: TRBV7-2
D gene: TRBD1
clone size: many
J gene: TRBJ2-5
CDR3 protein: CASSPGQRKETQYF
CDR3 DNA: TGTGCCAGCAGCCCGGGACAGAGGAAAGAGACCCAGTACTTC

V gene: TRBV5-1
D gene: .
clone size: many
J gene: TRBJ2-5
CDR3 protein: CASSPPRRETQYF
CDR3 DNA: TGCGCCAGCAGCCCCCCCCGTAGGGAGACCCAGTACTTC

V gene: TRBV7-9
D gene: TRBD1
clone size: .
J gene: TRBJ2-2
CDR3 protein: CASSNSDRATGELFF
CDR3 DNA: TGTGCCAGCAGCAACTCGGACAGGGCCACCGGGGAGCTGTTTTTT

V gene: TRBV6-2/TRBV6-3
D gene: .
clone size: .
J gene: TRBJ1-1
CDR3 protein: CASRTAGTDTEAFF
CDR3 DNA: TGTGCCAGCAGGACGGCGGGGACGGACACTGAAGCTTTCTTT

V gene: TRBV28
D gene: TRBD1
clone size: .
J gene: TRBJ2-1
CDR3 protein: CASSSLRTGGSYNEQFF
CDR3 DNA: TGTGCCAGCAGTTCCCTTCGGACAGGGGGCTCCTACAATGAGCAGTTCTTC

V gene: TRBV20-1
D gene: TRBD1
clone size: few
J gene: TRBJ1-6
CDR3 protein: CSARAQGANSPLHF
CDR3 DNA: TGCAGTGCTAGGGCACAGGGGGCGAATTCACCCCTCCACTTT

V gene: TRBV5-1
D gene: .
clone size: .
J gene: TRBJ1-2
CDR3 protein: CASSLLPGADYGYTF
CDR3 DNA: TGCGCCAGCAGCTTGTTGCCGGGGGCGGACTATGGCTACACCTTC

V gene: TRBV4-3
D gene: .
clone size: .
J gene: TRBJ2-1
CDR3 protein: CASSQVGRNYNEQFF
CDR3 DNA: TGCGCCAGCAGCCAAGTTGGGAGAAACTACAATGAGCAGTTCTTC

V gene: TRBV30
D gene: .
clone size: few
J gene: TRBJ2-3
CDR3 protein: CAWSVRGGTDTQYF
CDR3 DNA: TGTGCCTGGAGTGTACGTGGGGGTACAGATACGCAGTATTTT

V gene: TRBV29-1
D gene: .
clone size: few
J gene: TRBJ1-1
CDR3 protein: CSVEAGRRNTEAFF
CDR3 DNA: TGCAGCGTTGAAGCGGGCAGGAGGAACACTGAAGCTTTCTTT

V gene: TRBV5-1
D gene: .
clone size: few
J gene: TRBJ1-1
CDR3 protein: CASSLERGYGTEAFF
CDR3 DNA: TGCGCCAGCAGCTTGGAGCGGGGCTACGGCACTGAAGCTTTCTTT

V gene: TRBV7-9
D gene: .
clone size: .
J gene: TRBJ2-7
CDR3 protein: CASSLDPLNEQYF
CDR3 DNA: TGTGCCAGCAGCTTAGATCCGTTAAACGAGCAGTACTTC

V gene: TRBV3-1
D gene: TRBD1
clone size: .
J gene: TRBJ1-2
CDR3 protein: CASTHDRGKGYTF
CDR3 DNA: TGTGCCAGCACCCACGACAGGGGGAAGGGCTACACCTTC

V gene: TRBV7-9
D gene: .
clone size: .
J gene: TRBJ2-3
CDR3 protein: CASSAASDTQYF
CDR3 DNA: TGTGCCAGCAGCGCGGCGTCAGATACGCAGTATTTT

V gene: TRBV4-3
D gene: TRBD1
clone size: .
J gene: TRBJ2-4
CDR3 protein: CASSQGLPGTGANNIQYF
CDR3 DNA: TGCGCCAGCAGCCAAGGCTTACCCGGGACAGGGGCAAACAACATTCAGTACTTC

V gene: TRBV2
D gene: TRBD2
clone size: .
J gene: TRBJ2-3
CDR3 protein: CASHHGGPGLERNTQYF
CDR3 DNA: TGTGCCAGCCACCATGGGGGTCCGGGACTAGAGAGGAATACGCAGTATTTT

V gene: TRBV7-8
D gene: .
clone size: .
J gene: TRBJ2-7
CDR3 protein: CASSTHKPYEQYF
CDR3 DNA: TGTGCCAGCAGCACCCACAAGCCCTACGAGCAGTACTTC

V gene: TRBV4-3
D gene: TRBD1
clone size: .
J gene: TRBJ2-7
CDR3 protein: CASSQEGQGLTYEQYF
CDR3 DNA: TGCGCCAGCAGCCAAGAGGGACAGGGACTTACCTACGAGCAGTACTTC

V gene: TRBV3-1
D gene: .
clone size: few
J gene: TRBJ2-5
CDR3 protein: CASSKVPGRRETQYF
CDR3 DNA: TGTGCCAGCAGCAAAGTCCCAGGACGGCGAGAGACCCAGTACTTC

V gene: TRBV19
D gene: TRBD2
clone size: many
J gene: TRBJ2-3
CDR3 protein: CASSIQRGGVTDTQYF
CDR3 DNA: TGTGCCAGTAGTATCCAGCGGGGGGGAGTCACAGATACGCAGTATTTT